What follows are 21 T cell receptor beta chains derived from one specimen sequenced in a study of Ad26.COV2.S vaccination and SARS-CoV-2 variants. Clones were sequenced by immunoSEQ multiplex PCR, and TCRdb holds only the in-frame ones, with some missing. The sample has about 680,000 clones, around 89% seen once. The treatment is: roughly 20 received Ad26.COV2.S at low or high dose, single or two shots; about five received placebo; per-sample allocation not given. Sampling occurred on day 63 after the first vaccine or placebo injection. The sequences come from peripheral blood, collected in a trial of Ad26.COV2.S vaccine versus placebo. These receptors all come from a person between 18 and 65 years old who received the Ad26.COV2.S COVID-19 vaccine or a placebo.

The chain recombines TRBV30 with TRBJ2-7; tentatively, D is TRBD2 (5 bases). The germline gives CDR1 GTSNPN, CDR2 SVGIG (reference sequence). The CDR3 contains 14 residues. Trimming stripped 0 bases from V and 1 base from J, with 10 bases between. CDR3 coding DNA: TGTGCCTGGAGTGTAGGAGCGGAATCCTACGAGCAGTACTTC. Translation gives CAWSVGAESYEQYF.

The genes are TRBV5-8 and TRBJ2-7, with D possibly TRBD2 on 5 matching bases. Deletions cut 4 bases from V and 3 bases from J, with 8 bases between. The CDR3 covers 12 residues. Germline values: CDR1 SGHTS, CDR2 YDEGEE. In DNA, the CDR3 is TGTGCCAGCAGCCGGACTCTCTACGAGCAGTACTTC. Its protein is CASSRTLYEQYF.

The rearrangement joins TRBV20-1 to TRBJ2-1; weak D call: TRBD2 (5 bases). The germline gives CDR1 DFQATT, CDR2 SNEGSKA (reference sequence). The CDR3 runs to 16 residues. V dropped 3 bases and J dropped 4 bases, with 19 bases sitting between them. CDR3 amino acids: CSASTVIGGIYNEQFF. The DNA for the CDR3 is TGCAGTGCTAGTACCGTGATAGGAGGAATTTACAATGAGCAGTTCTTC.

This rearrangement joins TRBV7-8 to TRBJ2-3; possibly TRBD1 for D (5 bases). Per germline, CDR1 SGHVS and CDR2 FQNEAQ. There are 14 residues in the CDR3. V was clipped by 5 bases and J by 4 bases, with 13 bases between them. CDR3 sequence reads: CASSRRDTADTQYF. The CDR3 DNA sequence: TGTGCCAGCAGCCGCAGGGATACCGCAGATACGCAGTATTTT.

V is TRBV5-1 and J is TRBJ2-3, with 14 nucleotides matching TRBD2. V shed 4 bases, J shed 4 bases, and the junction held 11 bases outside the gene matches. The CDR3 is 18 residues long. Germline V gene lookup returns CDR1 SGHRS and CDR2 YFSETQ. The CDR3 sequence: CASSPRGTSGGLADTQYF. CDR3 nucleotides: TGCGCCAGCAGCCCAAGAGGGACTAGCGGGGGCCTGGCAGATACGCAGTATTTT.

The chain has TRBV6-5 and TRBJ1-3; 7 nucleotides match TRBD1. The germline CDR1 and CDR2 sequences are MNHEY and SVGAGI. The CDR3 spans 15 residues. Trimming at V came to 6 bases and at J to 0 bases, leaving 5 bases not matched to a gene. CDR3 protein: CASRRQGSSGNTIYF. CDR3 nucleotides: TGTGCCAGCAGAAGACAGGGCAGCTCTGGAAACACCATATATTTT.

This clone was recorded once. The V call is TRBV6-5, the J call TRBJ1-2; maybe TRBD1 (5 bases). The CDR3 totals 13 residues. The germline V and J ends were trimmed by 0 bases and 5 bases, with 7 bases remaining between them. The germline gives CDR1 MNHEY, CDR2 SVGAGI. The CDR3 sequence: CASSYSRVYGYTF. Written as DNA, the CDR3 is TGTGCCAGCAGTTACTCCAGGGTGTATGGCTACACCTTC.

V is TRBV21-1 and J is TRBJ1-1; the table's D call, TRBD1, has no DNA check behind it. TRBV21-1 corresponds to a pseudogene. This CDR3 comprises 17 residues. CDR3 DNA sequence: TGTGCCAGCAGCAAAGTGCAGACCGGGACAGGGGGCACTGAAGCTTTCTTT. Translated: CASSKVQTGTGGTEAFF.

The chain joins TRBV6-5 to TRBJ1-6, with 7 bases lining up with TRBD1. Per germline, CDR1 MNHEY and CDR2 SVGAGI. V lost 2 bases to trimming and J lost 7 bases; unmatched junction nucleotides: 8. The CDR3 runs 16 residues. Here the CDR3 reads CASSYTQGQQNSPLHF. The CDR3 DNA reads TGTGCCAGCAGTTACACCCAGGGACAGCAGAATTCACCCCTCCACTTT.

The chain recombines TRBV18 with TRBJ1-4; D gene ambiguous. Germline V gene sequence: CDR1 KGHSH, CDR2 LQKENI. V shed 3 bases and J shed 4 bases, with 12 bases lying between them. The CDR3 has 15 residues. The CDR3 DNA follows: TGTGCCAGCTCACCTCAAGGCGTCTTTAATGAAAAACTGTTTTTT. Translating gives CASSPQGVFNEKLFF.

The gene calls are TRBV3-1 (or the pseudogene TRBV3-2) and TRBJ2-2; no definite D call. Germline CDR1 is LGHDT and CDR2 is YNNKEL (reference sequence). The CDR3 is made up of 15 amino acids. Trimming removed 1 base from V and 1 base from J, with 7 bases in between. The CDR3 loop reads CASSQGVENTGELFF. CDR3 coding DNA: TGTGCCAGCAGCCAAGGAGTAGAGAACACCGGGGAGCTGTTTTTT.

Notes on this clone: One junction end disagrees with the germline gene, perhaps due to a read error. V gene TRBV27 combines with J gene TRBJ1-2; 10 nucleotides match TRBD1. Germline values: CDR1 MNHEY, CDR2 SMNVEV (reference sequence). This CDR3 is 13 amino acids long. The CDR3 DNA is TGTGCCTGCAGCAGGGACAGGGGCAATGGCTACACCTTC. This translates into CACSRDRGNGYTF.

V and J are TRBV6-4 and TRBJ2-4; TRBD2 matches at 10 bases. Germline values: CDR1 MRHNA, CDR2 SNTAGT. CDR3 size: 14 residues. Trimming took 3 bases from V and 8 from J; bases not matched to a gene: 4. The CDR3 DNA reads as TGTGCCAGCAGTGAGGCTAGCGGGGGTTACATTCAGTACTTC. It is translated as CASSEASGGYIQYF.

The V call is TRBV27, the J call TRBJ1-1; D is perhaps TRBD1 (5 bases). V lost 2 bases, J lost 1 base, and 17 bases lay in between. The CDR3 has 17 residues. Germline values: CDR1 MNHEY, CDR2 SMNVEV (reference sequence). The CDR3 sequence: CASSLLDSGGRNTEAFF. The DNA of the CDR3 is TGTGCCAGCAGTTTACTGGACTCCGGGGGGAGGAACACTGAAGCTTTCTTT.

This chain connects TRBV7-2 to TRBJ2-1; no firm D call. The germline V and J ends were trimmed by 5 bases and 6 bases, with 17 bases remaining between them. Germline CDR1 reads SGHTA; CDR2 reads FQGNSA. The CDR3 consists of 15 residues. The CDR3: CASSSSAGRFNEQFF. In nucleotides, the CDR3 is TGTGCCAGCAGCAGTAGTGCAGGTCGTTTCAATGAGCAGTTCTTC.

CDR3 sequence (DNA): TGTGCCAGCAGTCGCGGGCCGCCGGGAAAACTGTTTTTT. Its protein is CASSRGPPGKLFF. The chain joins TRBV2 to TRBJ1-4; no reliable D call. CDR3 size: 13 residues. Trimming shortened V by 5 bases and J by 10 bases, and 14 bases separated the two germline ends. Germline lookup yields CDR1 SNHLY and CDR2 FYNNEI. The entire variable domain, with the rest obtained from reference TRBV2 and TRBJ1-4, is as follows: EPEVTQTPSHQVTQMGQEVILRCVPISNHLYFYWYRQILGQKVEFLVSFYNNEISEKSEIFDDQFSVERPDGSNFTLKIRSTKLEDSAMYFCASSRGPPGKLFFGSGTQLSVL.

This clone was seen once. This chain links TRBV30 with TRBJ2-7; possible D gene TRBD1, 6 bases. CDR1 GTSNPN and CDR2 SVGIG come from the germline V gene (reference sequence). The CDR3 sequence is 15 residues long. V was clipped by 3 bases and J by 0 bases, with 15 bases between them. In DNA, the CDR3 is TGTGCCTGGAGACTTAAGGGGGTTAGCTCCTACGAGCAGTACTTC. Its translation is CAWRLKGVSSYEQYF.

The chain carries TRBV20-1 and TRBJ2-3; D unresolved. Trimming removed 5 bases at V and 6 bases at J, with 9 bases between. This CDR3 is built from 11 residues. Germline V gene sequence: CDR1 DFQATT, CDR2 SNEGSKA (reference sequence). CDR3 sequence: CSAFVSDTQYF. CDR3 sequence (DNA): TGCAGTGCTTTCGTAAGCGATACGCAGTATTTT.

The CDR3 reads CASSPARSGRADEQYF. DNA of the CDR3: TGTGCCAGCAGCCCGGCTCGTAGCGGGAGGGCGGACGAGCAGTACTTC. The chain couples TRBV11-2 to TRBJ2-7; 11 bases fit TRBD2. Germline V gives CDR1 SGHAT, CDR2 FQNNGV. The CDR3 loop spans 16 amino acids. V was clipped by 5 bases and J by 5 bases; unmatched bases: 11.

The chain employs TRBV19 and TRBJ2-7; D possibly uses TRBD1 or TRBD2 (5 bases each). Germline V gene data show CDR1 as LNHDA and CDR2 as SQIVND (reference sequence). Trimming removed 8 bases from V and 0 bases from J, with 11 bases in between. This CDR3 has 13 residues. The CDR3: CASRGQASYEQYF. The CDR3 bases are TGTGCCAGTCGGGGCCAAGCCTCCTACGAGCAGTACTTC.

This clone was seen just once. This chain connects TRBV7-9 to TRBJ1-4; the D is unclear. This CDR3 spans 13 amino acids. Germline V CDR1 and CDR2: SEHNR, FQNEAQ (reference sequence). Trimming took off 4 bases at V and 8 bases at J, with 11 bases between the two ends. The CDR3 here is CASSSERWEKLFF. The CDR3 coding sequence is TGTGCCAGCAGCTCCGAGCGGTGGGAAAAACTGTTTTTT.